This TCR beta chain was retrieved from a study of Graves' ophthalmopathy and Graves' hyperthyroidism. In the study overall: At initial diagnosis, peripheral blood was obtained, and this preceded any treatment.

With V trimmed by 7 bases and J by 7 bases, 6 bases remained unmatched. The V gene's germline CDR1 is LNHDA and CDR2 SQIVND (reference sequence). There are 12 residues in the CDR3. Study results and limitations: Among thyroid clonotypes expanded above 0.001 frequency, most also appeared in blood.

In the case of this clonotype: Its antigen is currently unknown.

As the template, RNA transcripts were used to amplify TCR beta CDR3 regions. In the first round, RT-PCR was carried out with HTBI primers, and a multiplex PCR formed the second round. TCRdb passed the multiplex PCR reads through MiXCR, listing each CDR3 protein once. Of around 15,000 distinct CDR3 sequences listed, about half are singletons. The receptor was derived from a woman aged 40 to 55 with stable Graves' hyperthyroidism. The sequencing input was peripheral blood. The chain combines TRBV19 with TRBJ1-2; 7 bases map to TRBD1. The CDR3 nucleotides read TGTGCCAGTACCACAGGGGAGTCTGGCTACACCTTC. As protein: CASTTGESGYTF.